Given below is one T cell receptor (beta chain) in context. The antigen remains undetermined. Germline is not matched at one junction end, which may reflect a read error. Researchers ran the PCR with 60 Vbeta and 13 Jbeta primers. Profiling relied on immunoSEQ multiplex PCR, and the TCRdb table lists in-frame clones only, not all of them. The table records around 130,000 clones, 75% to 85% of them present only once. The entry originates in a study of cytomegalovirus exposure and HLA in healthy donors. Study observations and caveats: Most TCR sequences were rare, but some public TCRs occurred in many donors. Three chains linked to CMV were shown in vitro to be specific for CMV antigens.

The TCR was taken from a man aged 18 to 29 in good health and CMV-seronegative. Input material: PBMCs.

CDR3: CSSSLLRQGPEQYF. The CDR3 region has the DNA TGTTCCAGCAGCTTGCTTCGACAGGGCCCGGAGCAGTACTTC. The chain carries TRBV7-9 and TRBJ2-7; 7 bases fit TRBD1. In germline, CDR1 is SEHNR, CDR2 FQNEAQ (reference sequence). There are 14 residues in the CDR3.